This T cell receptor (beta chain) stems from a study of vaccination effects on CD4 cells after COVID-19. Study at large: Of the BNT162b2 and mRNA-1273 vaccines, participants received two doses of one or the other. Notes on the study in general: Pronounced clonal contraction occurred in clones induced by infection and by vaccine late after vaccination.

Before sequencing, viral peptide pools were used by the ViraFEST assay to expand antigen-specific CD4+ T cells. CD4+ T cells were isolated after around 10 days of culture. The healthy vaccine recipients, who had no prior SARS-CoV-2 infection, showed negative nucleocapsid antibodies. Trimming stripped 5 bases from V and 4 bases from J, with 11 bases between. CDR1 is SEHNR and CDR2 is FQNEAQ in the germline V gene (reference sequence). The CDR3 has 13 residues. Data came from immunoSEQ multiplex PCR; TCRdb stores just in-frame clones and leaves some out. The table lists tens of thousands of clones, roughly 74% of them singletons, with roughly 2.9% in the top ten. Regarding this clone: The antigen is undetermined.

The J gene is TRBJ1-2, the V gene TRBV7-9; D is ambiguous. The starting material was CD4+ T cells from PBMCs cultured with HCoV-NL63 spike peptides, obtained before COVID-19 vaccination. This clonotype was obtained from a human donor who received a COVID-19 vaccine. CDR3 sequence: CASSLSRTYGYTF. The CDR3 DNA reads TGTGCCAGCAGCCTTAGCAGAACCTATGGCTACACCTTC.